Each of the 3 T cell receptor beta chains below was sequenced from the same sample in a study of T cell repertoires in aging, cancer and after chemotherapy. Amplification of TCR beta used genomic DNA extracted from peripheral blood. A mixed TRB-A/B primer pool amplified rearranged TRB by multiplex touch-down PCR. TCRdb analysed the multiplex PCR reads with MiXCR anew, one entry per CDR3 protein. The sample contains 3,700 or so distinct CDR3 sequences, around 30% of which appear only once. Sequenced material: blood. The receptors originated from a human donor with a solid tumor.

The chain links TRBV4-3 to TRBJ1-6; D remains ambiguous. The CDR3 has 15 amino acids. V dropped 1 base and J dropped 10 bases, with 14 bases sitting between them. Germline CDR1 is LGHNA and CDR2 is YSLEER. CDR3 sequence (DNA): TGCGCCAGCAGCCAAGGGGTCGGACTTGGATCACCCCTCCACTTT. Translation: CASSQGVGLGSPLHF.

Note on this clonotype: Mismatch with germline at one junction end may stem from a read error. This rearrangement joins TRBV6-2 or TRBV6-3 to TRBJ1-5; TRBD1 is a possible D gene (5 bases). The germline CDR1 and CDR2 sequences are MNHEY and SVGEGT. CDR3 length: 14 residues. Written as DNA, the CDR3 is TGTGCCAGCACTTACGGGGGGTTGAATCAGCCCCAGCATTTT. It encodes CASTYGGLNQPQHF.

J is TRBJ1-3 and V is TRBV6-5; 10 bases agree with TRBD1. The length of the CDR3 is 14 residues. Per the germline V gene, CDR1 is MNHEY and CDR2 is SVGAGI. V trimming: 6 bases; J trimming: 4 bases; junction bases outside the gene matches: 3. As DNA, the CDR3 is TGTGCCAGCAGCCAGGGACAGGGGGGAAACACCATATATTTT. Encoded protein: CASSQGQGGNTIYF.